The rows below give T cell receptor beta chains drawn from one sample of a study of tumor-infiltrating lymphocytes in localized non-small cell lung cancer. Sequencing was performed with immunoSEQ multiplex PCR; in TCRdb, only in-frame clones are kept and a portion is missing. Among 8,000 to 10,000 clones, over 75% were seen once, and the ten largest hold 17%. Source material: uninvolved lung tissue not adjacent to the tumor. All receptors come from a human donor with non-small cell lung cancer. CDR3s include the opening cysteine and the closing phenylalanine or tryptophan. A D gene is named only where the DNA matches it firmly.

>TRBJ1-1|.|TRBV5-5
CASSLIWSGEAFF
>TRBJ2-2|.|TRBV6-5
CASSLLEGTGELFF
>TRBJ2-1|.|TRBV11-2
CASSLARGSLGFF
>TRBJ1-5|TRBD1|TRBV5-6
CASSFQGQGYYSNQPQHF
>TRBJ2-5|TRBD2|TRBV11-3
CASSLGGGQEAQYF
>TRBJ2-3|.|TRBV11-1
CASSNPGTDTQYF
>TRBJ2-7|.|TRBV28
CASSTRGGTGLREQYF
>TRBJ2-3|TRBD2|TRBV11-3
CASTPGEGTQYF
>TRBJ1-1|.|TRBV10-3
CAISADRNTEAFF
>TRBJ1-2|TRBD1|TRBV7-9
CASSRGQGRGYTF
>TRBJ2-2|.|TRBV10-3
CAISESPPGNTGELFF
>TRBJ1-2|.|TRBV11-2
CASSLGRDGYTF
>TRBJ2-3|TRBD2|TRBV4-2
CASSPLGGGGASDTQYF
>TRBJ1-3|TRBD1|TRBV4-2
CASSQDRDSGNTIYF
>TRBJ2-6|.|TRBV5-6
CASSFSAGANVLTF
>TRBJ2-7|.|TRBV6-5
CASSGTGRGSYEQYF
>TRBJ2-7|.|TRBV5-1
CASSLGVQSSYEQYF
>TRBJ2-1|.|TRBV5-1
CASSLNSNNEQFF
>TRBJ1-1|TRBD1|TRBV19
CASSISTQQGSAEAFF
>TRBJ1-1|TRBD1|TRBV19
CASTPWTGGPAEAFF
>TRBJ2-2|TRBD1|TRBV7-6
CASSLNIGTGLSTGELFF
>TRBJ1-4|.|TRBV30
CAWSAPGQRKEKLFF
>TRBJ1-5|.|TRBV10-3
CAIREQGSSPQHF
>TRBJ2-3|.|TRBV11-2
CASSGRGDTQYF
>TRBJ1-4|.|TRBV28
CASSADRRINEKLFF
>TRBJ1-2|.|TRBV5-6
CASSLIGGQYYGYTF
>TRBJ1-2|.|TRBV18
CASSPNAVRNYGYTF
>TRBJ2-3|.|TRBV28
CASSPIPGLTTDTQYF
>TRBJ2-7|.|TRBV2
CASSDRAGEQYF
>TRBJ1-2|TRBD1|TRBV6-1
CASSRTGVDYGYTF